Listed below are T cell receptor beta chains from one sample, sequenced in a study of blood T cell repertoires in COVID-19. TCRdb's table, derived via immunoSEQ multiplex PCR, lists solely in-frame clones and lacks some. The table lists tens of thousands of clones, about 86% of them singletons. The sample taken for sequencing was peripheral blood. The source of these receptors is a woman of 80 years or more with active or convalescent COVID-19. Both conserved end residues are part of each CDR3. A D gene is named only where the DNA matches it firmly. The size of a clone is reported for some rows only, either as once, few or many, or as a class for expanded clones.

clone_size j_call cdr3_length d_call v_call cdr3_nt cdr3_aa
NA TRBJ2-1 14 TRBD2 TRBV4-2 TGTGCCAGCAGCCAAGATCCGCGGGAGAGTGAGCAGTTCTTC CASSQDPRESEQFF
NA TRBJ1-1 15 TRBD1 TRBV7-2 TGTGCCAGCAGCCCTAGTCGACAGGGGAGCACTGAAGCTTTCTTT CASSPSRQGSTEAFF
NA TRBJ1-3 15 TRBD1 TRBV7-9 TGTGCCAGCAGCTCAGACAGGGGCTCTGGAAACACCATATATTTT CASSSDRGSGNTIYF
few TRBJ1-1 13 TRBD1 TRBV19 TGTGCCACCAACGGGGACAGGTCCACTGAAGCTTTCTTT CATNGDRSTEAFF
NA TRBJ1-1 14 NA TRBV25-1 TGTGCCAGCAGTGATCCCAATCGGGTCGCTGAAGCTTTCTTT CASSDPNRVAEAFF
NA TRBJ1-2 17 TRBD1 TRBV19 TGTGCCAGTAGGGCCGGGACAGGGGGCGCCCGTAACTATGGCTACACCTTC CASRAGTGGARNYGYTF
NA TRBJ1-2 13 TRBD1 TRBV5-1 TGCGCCAGCAGCTTGGCCGGACAGGGACGCTACACCTTC CASSLAGQGRYTF
NA TRBJ1-3 15 TRBD1 TRBV5-6 TGTGCCAGCAGCTCATCCAGGACAGGGGGATACACCATATATTTT CASSSSRTGGYTIYF
NA TRBJ2-1 14 NA TRBV2 TGTGCCAGCAGCGAGCTAGGGGGGGACAATGAGCAGTTCTTC CASSELGGDNEQFF
NA TRBJ1-2 13 TRBD1 TRBV19 TGTGCCAGTAGAGACAGGGCTAACTATGGCTACACCTTC CASRDRANYGYTF
NA TRBJ1-5 13 NA TRBV12-3/TRBV12-4 TGTGCCAGCAGTTTGATCCTATCGGGTTCCCAGCATTTT CASSLILSGSQHF
NA TRBJ1-1 12 NA TRBV6-5 TGTGCCGTCACTCCACGGAACACTGAAGCTTTCTTT CAVTPRNTEAFF
NA TRBJ2-2 16 TRBD2 TRBV7-6 TGTGCCAGCAGCTTAGCGGGACTAGAAAACACCGGGGAGCTGTTTTTT CASSLAGLENTGELFF
NA TRBJ2-5 14 NA TRBV3-1/TRBV3-2 TGTGCCAGCAGCCAATCAGTAACCCAAGAGACCCAGTACTTC CASSQSVTQETQYF
NA TRBJ2-7 12 TRBD2 TRBV11-1 TGTGCCAGCCCCGCGGGGGTCTACGAGCAGTACTTC CASPAGVYEQYF
NA TRBJ1-2 14 TRBD1 TRBV7-8 TGTGCCAGCAGCAACGGACAGGGGGGGTATGGCTACACCTTC CASSNGQGGYGYTF
NA TRBJ1-4 17 NA TRBV21-1 TGTGCCAGCAGCGCCGCCCGGGACAGGCCAACTAATGAAAAACTGTTTTTT CASSAARDRPTNEKLFF
NA TRBJ2-1 18 TRBD1 TRBV3-1/TRBV3-2 TGTGCCAGCAGCCAGGATAAACCAGGGACAGGGGGCTACAATGAGCAGTTCTTC CASSQDKPGTGGYNEQFF
NA TRBJ2-3 14 NA TRBV21-1 TGTGCCAGCAGCTCGGGACAGGGGGCAGATACGCAGTATTTT CASSSGQGADTQYF
NA TRBJ1-1 15 NA TRBV6-2/TRBV6-3 TGTGCCAGCAGTTACTTCGGACATCTCAACACTGAAGCTTTCTTT CASSYFGHLNTEAFF
NA TRBJ1-3 16 TRBD1 TRBV9 TGTGCCAGCAGCCCTCGACAGGGGACCTCTGGAAACACCATATATTTT CASSPRQGTSGNTIYF
few TRBJ1-1 12 TRBD1 TRBV7-2 TGTGCCAGCGGACGACAGGGAACTGAAGCTTTCTTT CASGRQGTEAFF
NA TRBJ2-5 14 NA TRBV5-1 TGCGCCAGCAGCTTGGCCGGGGACCAAGAGACCCAGTACTTC CASSLAGDQETQYF
NA TRBJ2-2 15 TRBD1 TRBV10-3 TGTGCCATCAGTGACCGGGGACAGGGGGGCGGGGAGCTGTTTTTT CAISDRGQGGGELFF
NA TRBJ2-7 15 NA TRBV9 TGTGCCAGCAGCGTAGGTACGTCACGGTCCGGCGAGCAGTACTTC CASSVGTSRSGEQYF
NA TRBJ1-1 15 NA TRBV2 TGTGCCAGCACCCCGTTCGGGGTCGGGGACACTGAAGCTTTCTTT CASTPFGVGDTEAFF
few TRBJ1-5 12 NA TRBV6-2/TRBV6-3 TGTGCCAGCAGTTTTGGAGGTCAGCCCCAGCATTTT CASSFGGQPQHF
NA TRBJ2-1 15 TRBD1 TRBV19 TGTGCCAGTAGTCGGGGACAGGGCACCTACAATGAGCAGTTCTTC CASSRGQGTYNEQFF
NA TRBJ2-1 15 NA TRBV7-7 TGTGCCAGCAGCTTATACGGGGGGCCCTACAATGAGCAGTTCTTC CASSLYGGPYNEQFF
NA TRBJ2-7 16 TRBD2 TRBV5-1 TGCGCCAGCAGCTTGCAGGTTGCCACTAGCGGGAGCGAGCAGTACTTC CASSLQVATSGSEQYF
NA TRBJ1-1 15 TRBD1 TRBV24-1 TGTGCCACCAGTGATTCTAGGCAGGGGGACACTGAAGCTTTCTTT CATSDSRQGDTEAFF
NA TRBJ2-7 14 NA TRBV7-9 TGTGCCAGCACCACCGGGACAAACGATTACGAGCAGTACTTC CASTTGTNDYEQYF
NA TRBJ1-6 15 TRBD1 TRBV27 TGTGCCAGTAACCTCGGACAGGGTCGTAATTCACCCCTCCACTTT CASNLGQGRNSPLHF
NA TRBJ2-4 17 NA TRBV4-2 TGTGCCAGCAGCCAAGGCGGGTTCGAGGGAGCCAAAAACATTCAGTACTTC CASSQGGFEGAKNIQYF
NA TRBJ2-1 15 NA TRBV9 TGTGCCAGCAGCGCCAGTAGCGTACTCTACAATGAGCAGTTCTTC CASSASSVLYNEQFF
NA TRBJ2-1 14 NA TRBV5-1 TGCGCCAGCAGCTTAAGCGGACTCTACAATGAGCAGTTCTTC CASSLSGLYNEQFF
NA TRBJ2-3 18 TRBD1 TRBV7-7 TGTGCCAGCAGCTTAGGCCCCCCTAGAAGGGGGCTAGCAGATACGCAGTATTTT CASSLGPPRRGLADTQYF
NA TRBJ2-3 14 TRBD1 TRBV5-1 TGCGCCAGCAGCTGGGGGACAGGCACAGATACGCAGTATTTT CASSWGTGTDTQYF
NA TRBJ2-7 14 NA TRBV6-5 TGTGCCAGTATCCCTGCCGGGAGCTCCTACGAGCAGTACTTC CASIPAGSSYEQYF
NA TRBJ1-1 12 NA TRBV10-3 TGTGCCATCAGTGAGGCAGGAACTGAAGCTTTCTTT CAISEAGTEAFF
NA TRBJ2-7 13 NA TRBV7-2 TGTGCCAGCAGCTTCCAGGGGAGCTACGAGCAGTACTTC CASSFQGSYEQYF
NA TRBJ1-2 12 NA TRBV20-1 TGCAGTGCTAGTTCAGTTTTATATGGCTACACCTTC CSASSVLYGYTF
NA TRBJ2-5 17 TRBD1 TRBV10-2 TGCGCCAGCAAGGTAGCAGCCGGGACAGGGCCCCAAGAGACCCAGTACTTC CASKVAAGTGPQETQYF
NA TRBJ2-7 14 NA TRBV28 TGTGCCAGCACCTCTGGGCACAGTTTCTACGAGCAGTACTTC CASTSGHSFYEQYF
NA TRBJ2-2 18 TRBD1 TRBV3-1/TRBV3-2 TGTGCCAGTTGGAATCGGACAGGCGTAGGCGGTTGGGCCGGGGAGCTGTTTTTT CASWNRTGVGGWAGELFF
NA TRBJ1-3 14 NA TRBV29-1 TGCAGCGTTGTAAAGGGAGGATATGGAAACACCATATATTTT CSVVKGGYGNTIYF
NA TRBJ2-5 18 NA TRBV28 TGTGCCAGCAGTCTAGGAGTGGGGGGGCAGGGCGACCAAGAGACCCAGTACTTC CASSLGVGGQGDQETQYF
NA TRBJ1-5 17 TRBD1 TRBV12-5 TGTGCTAGTGGAACCGGCCGGGGACAGGGGGCGCTTAAGCCCCAGCATTTT CASGTGRGQGALKPQHF